Listed here are 24 T cell receptor beta chains from one sample, sequenced in a study of identical twins' blood T cells. TCRdb re-analysed the 5' RACE reads in MiXCR, keeping a single row per CDR3 protein. The table records roughly 380,000 distinct CDR3 sequences, around 30% of them present only once. Material: PBMCs. All receptors derive from a woman between 18 and 50 years old in good health.

V gene TRBV29-1 combines with J gene TRBJ2-7, with a weak D call TRBD1 (6 bases). The CDR3 is 15 amino acids. V was cut by 6 bases and J by 3 bases, with 21 bases left in between. Germline values: CDR1 SQVTM, CDR2 ANQGSEA. The CDR3 region is CSVLDRITRGYEQYF. The CDR3 region has the DNA TGCAGCGTCCTTGACAGGATAACTCGGGGCTACGAGCAGTACTTC.

This clonotype was recorded a few times. The chain is built from TRBV4-1 and TRBJ2-1, with D hard to call. There are 15 residues in the CDR3. Trimming removed 6 bases from V and 5 bases from J, with 17 bases in between. Germline V gene lookup returns CDR1 MGHRA and CDR2 YSYEKL. The CDR3 bases are TGCGCCAGCAGTCCTGCCCCTCTCGGTAACAATGAGCAGTTCTTC. The encoded protein is CASSPAPLGNNEQFF.

The gene calls are TRBV6-5 and TRBJ1-2, with unresolved D. Looked up from germline, CDR1 is MNHEY and CDR2 is SVGAGI. V lost 8 bases to trimming and J lost 4 bases, with 17 bases between them. The CDR3 consists of 14 residues. CDR3 in amino acids: CASSPQPRLYGYTF. In DNA, the CDR3 is TGTGCCAGCTCACCTCAGCCACGGCTCTATGGCTACACCTTC.

The gene calls are TRBV11-2 and TRBJ2-7; D is possibly TRBD1 (5 bases). The CDR3 length is 13 residues. V was pared by 1 base and J by 3 bases, with 7 bases between. Germline loops: CDR1 SGHAT, CDR2 FQNNGV. CDR3 bases: TGTGCCAGCAGCTTAGTCAGGGACTACGAGCAGTACTTC. Translation gives CASSLVRDYEQYF.

The chain has TRBV6-5 and TRBJ1-1; 8 bases fit TRBD1. Germline CDR1 reads MNHEY; CDR2 reads SVGAGI. Trimming took 8 bases from V and 0 from J; bases not matched to a gene: 5. The CDR3 is made up of 14 amino acids. CDR3 sequence: CASLGTGLNTEAFF. In nucleotides, the CDR3 is TGTGCCAGCCTAGGGACAGGCCTGAACACTGAAGCTTTCTTT.

The chain combines TRBV20-1 with TRBJ2-1, with 10 bases that match TRBD2. Trimming at V came to 7 bases and at J to 6 bases, leaving 6 bases not matched to a gene. Germline V gene lookup returns CDR1 DFQATT and CDR2 SNEGSKA (reference sequence). The CDR3 has 13 amino acids. CDR3 DNA: TGCAGTGGTCTAGCGGGAGAGGCCAATGAGCAGTTCTTC. Its protein product is CSGLAGEANEQFF.

This clonotype was detected only a few times. The genes are TRBV2 and TRBJ2-3; the match to TRBD2 covers 13 bases. Germline CDR1 reads SNHLY; CDR2 reads FYNNEI. V trimming: 10 bases; J trimming: 2 bases; junction bases outside the gene matches: 15. The CDR3 length is 18 residues. CDR3 DNA: TGTGCCACCACTGGGACAGGGACTAGCGGGAAGGTCACAGATACGCAGTATTTT. It specifies CATTGTGTSGKVTDTQYF. The full variable domain, rest sourced from reference TRBV2 and TRBJ2-3, is EPEVTQTPSHQVTQMGQEVILRCVPISNHLYFYWYRQILGQKVEFLVSFYNNEISEKSEIFDDQFSVERPDGSNFTLKIRSTKLEDSAMYFCATTGTGTSGKVTDTQYFGPGTRLTVL.

The chain couples TRBV2 to TRBJ1-5; D gene ambiguous. The ends were cut back, 3 bases at V and 0 bases at J, with 9 bases in the middle. The germline CDR1 and CDR2 sequences are SNHLY and FYNNEI. The CDR3 totals 15 residues. The CDR3 protein is CASSDLGYSNQPQHF. The CDR3 DNA follows: TGTGCCAGCAGTGACTTAGGGTATAGCAATCAGCCCCAGCATTTT.

In its sample, this clonotype was seen many times. The chain combines TRBV11-2 with TRBJ2-1; 13 nucleotides agree with TRBD2. The CDR3 contains 16 residues. Trimming at V came to 7 bases and at J to 7 bases, leaving 10 bases not matched to a gene. CDR1 is SGHAT, CDR2 FQNNGV, per germline. CDR3 in DNA: TGTGCCAGCATATTCAGCGGACTAGCGGGAGTAAATGAGCAGTTCTTC. Translating it yields CASIFSGLAGVNEQFF. Using reference TRBV11-2 and TRBJ2-1 for the parts outside the CDR3, the full variable domain is EAGVAQSPRYKIIEKRQSVAFWCNPISGHATLYWYQQILGQGPKLLIQFQNNGVVDDSQLPKDRFSAERLKGVDSTLKIQPAKLEDSAVYLCASIFSGLAGVNEQFFGPGTRLTVL.

The sample holds a few counts of this clonotype. This chain connects TRBV7-6 to TRBJ2-3, with D possibly matching TRBD1 (5 bases). V was trimmed by 1 base and J by 0 bases, leaving 11 bases between them. Germline CDR1 and CDR2: SGHVS and FNYEAQ. The CDR3 spans 16 residues. The CDR3 spells CASSLGTQPSTDTQYF. The CDR3 nucleotides are TGTGCCAGCAGCTTAGGGACACAACCTAGCACAGATACGCAGTATTTT. Full variable domain (remainder filled in from reference TRBV7-6 and TRBJ2-3): GAGVSQSPRYKVTKRGQDVALRCDPISGHVSLYWYRQALGQGPEFLTYFNYEAQQDKSGLPNDRFSAERPEGSISTLTIQRTEQRDSAMYRCASSLGTQPSTDTQYFGPGTRLTVL.

V and J are TRBV13 and TRBJ1-2; no definite D call. Looked up from germline, CDR1 is PRHDT and CDR2 is FYEKMQ (reference sequence). The CDR3 loop spans 14 amino acids. V was clipped by 8 bases and J by 8 bases, with 21 bases between them. In DNA, the CDR3 is TGTGCCAGCTCCGTCGGCACGAGTGGGAGAGGCTACACCTTC. Encoded protein: CASSVGTSGRGYTF.

The rearrangement uses TRBV4-3 and TRBJ1-6, with 9 nucleotides matching TRBD1. The CDR3 consists of 16 residues. The V gene end was trimmed by 0 bases and the J gene end by 6 bases; junction bases not matched to a gene: 3. Germline V gives CDR1 LGHNA, CDR2 YSLEER. In nucleotides, the CDR3 is TGCGCCAGCAGCCAAGAAGGGACAGGGATTAATTCACCCCTCCACTTT. Its translation: CASSQEGTGINSPLHF.

The chain carries TRBV29-1 and TRBJ2-1; the D is unclear. The CDR3 totals 11 residues. With 4 bases removed from V and 8 bases from J, the gap between germline ends came to 9 bases. The V gene's germline CDR1 is SQVTM and CDR2 ANQGSEA. The chain's CDR3 is CSVVRIDEQFF. CDR3 DNA: TGCAGCGTTGTCAGGATCGATGAGCAGTTCTTC.

The chain joins TRBV14 to TRBJ1-2; tentative D call: TRBD1 (6 bases). This CDR3 region has 15 residues. CDR1 and CDR2 from the germline V gene are SGHDN and FVKESK. V lost 4 bases, J lost 4 bases, and 16 bases lay in between. This CDR3 is CASSLTQGWGYGYTF. CDR3 sequence (DNA): TGTGCCAGCAGCCTAACACAGGGTTGGGGCTATGGCTACACCTTC.

The CDR3 spells CASGLTGNTIYF. The CDR3 DNA is TGTGCCAGCGGCTTGACAGGAAACACCATATATTTT. The chain has TRBV12-3 or TRBV12-4 and TRBJ1-3; D is ambiguous. Trimming cost V 8 bases and J 4 bases, with 9 bases left between them. The CDR3 covers 12 residues.

This clonotype was seen a single time. V gene TRBV11-2 combines with J gene TRBJ2-7; 10 bases line up with TRBD2. This CDR3 spans 15 amino acids. Trimming took 5 bases from V and 7 from J; bases not matched to a gene: 11. Germline loops: CDR1 SGHAT, CDR2 FQNNGV. DNA of the CDR3: TGTGCCAGCAGCCTTATAGGACTAGCGGAGAGGGAGCAGTACTTC. Translating gives CASSLIGLAEREQYF.

Here the CDR3 DNA reads TGCAGTGCTAGTGGCGGGAGAGTGTACAATGAGCAGTTCTTC. Protein product: CSASGGRVYNEQFF. The chain recombines TRBV20-1 with TRBJ2-1; 7 bases are shared with TRBD2. Germline trimming cut 3 bases from V and 4 bases from J; bases unmatched to any gene: 6. The germline V gene encodes CDR1 DFQATT and CDR2 SNEGSKA (reference sequence). The CDR3 runs 14 residues.

The gene calls are TRBV20-1 and TRBJ2-4; D remains unclear. Germline V gives CDR1 DFQATT, CDR2 SNEGSKA (reference sequence). The V gene lost 0 bases and the J gene lost 2 bases, with 11 bases spanning the gap. The CDR3 is made up of 15 amino acids. As DNA, the CDR3 is TGCAGTGCTAGAGAAGTCCTGGGCCCCAAAAACATTCAGTACTTC. Protein: CSAREVLGPKNIQYF.

In its sample, this clonotype was seen once. This chain links TRBV21-1 with TRBJ2-7; the table gives TRBD2 as D, unverified against the DNA. TRBV21-1 is an annotated pseudogene. CDR3 length: 15 residues. The CDR3 nucleotides are TGTTCCAGCAGCAAGGTCACTCTAGGGAGCTACGAGCAGTACTTC. Its protein is CSSSKVTLGSYEQYF.

The chain has TRBV29-1 and TRBJ2-3, with TRBD1 identical over 8 bases. Trimming removed 4 bases from V and 4 bases from J; junction bases left unmatched: 10. Per the germline V gene, CDR1 is SQVTM and CDR2 is ANQGSEA. This CDR3 spans 15 amino acids. The CDR3 nucleotides read TGCAGCGTTGGGGGGACCGACAGGGGCCCAGATACGCAGTATTTT. This encodes CSVGGTDRGPDTQYF.

This clonotype was recorded many times. The rearrangement joins TRBV20-1 to TRBJ2-1, with 7 nucleotides matching TRBD2. Germline CDR1 DFQATT, CDR2 SNEGSKA (reference sequence). CDR3 length: 14 amino acids. The junction had 10 bases not matched to a gene; V was cut back by 6 bases and J by 5 bases. CDR3 loop: CSAASSGYDNEQFF. The CDR3 nucleotides read TGCAGTGCCGCCTCTAGCGGATACGACAATGAGCAGTTCTTC.

Only a few counts were recorded for this clonotype. The CDR3 region is CSAGTGMVTEAFF. The CDR3 DNA reads as TGCAGCGCCGGGACAGGGATGGTCACTGAAGCTTTCTTT. The chain combines TRBV29-1 with TRBJ1-1; 9 bases align to TRBD1. This CDR3 comprises 13 residues. The V and J ends lost 7 bases and 4 bases, in that order; junction bases with no gene match: 7. Looked up from germline, CDR1 is SQVTM and CDR2 is ANQGSEA.

The chain employs TRBV3-1 and TRBJ1-5; D is ambiguous. Between the trimmed V and J ends, which lost 0 bases and 3 bases, there was a span of 3 bases. The CDR3 runs to 13 residues. CDR1 is LGHDT, CDR2 YNNKEL, per germline (reference sequence). The CDR3 coding sequence is TGTGCCAGCAGCCAAGATTTCAATCAGCCCCAGCATTTT. Translating gives CASSQDFNQPQHF.

About this clonotype itself: A clone one base away is much larger, so this may be a read error. The chain links TRBV20-1 to TRBJ2-1, with 9 nucleotides matching TRBD2. Germline loops: CDR1 DFQATT, CDR2 SNEGSKA (reference sequence). This CDR3 contains 15 residues. The CDR3 is CSARASGRIGDERFF. The CDR3 coding sequence is TGCAGTGCTAGAGCGAGCGGGAGGATCGGCGATGAGCGGTTCTTC.